Presented here are 9 T cell receptor beta chains from one specimen sequenced in a study of OX40 agonist ivuxolimab in advanced cancers. Using immunoSEQ multiplex PCR, the repertoire was profiled, and TCRdb retains in-frame clones only, with some absent. The data show some 70,000 clones, around 90% seen once. The specimen comprised CD4+ or CD8+ T cells sorted from blood, sampled in a trial of the OX40 agonist ivuxolimab. These receptors were obtained from an adult with an advanced solid tumor such as melanoma, head and neck, liver or kidney cancer.

The gene calls are TRBV15 and TRBJ2-3, with 8 bases identical to TRBD2. The CDR3 is 16 amino acids. The junction had 7 bases not matched to a gene; V was cut back by 0 bases and J by 5 bases. Germline values: CDR1 LNHNV, CDR2 YYDKDF (reference sequence). The CDR3 DNA sequence: TGTGCCACCAGCAGAGATTCTACGGGGGGGCGAGATACGCAGTATTTT. Protein: CATSRDSTGGRDTQYF.

The V call is TRBV29-1, the J call TRBJ2-1; 7 bases fit TRBD2. The CDR3 runs to 11 residues. CDR1 and CDR2 from the germline V gene are SQVTM and ANQGSEA. V was pared by 7 bases and J by 7 bases, with 4 bases of the junction left unmatched. The CDR3 loop is CSDGGGNEQFF. In nucleotides, the CDR3 is TGCAGCGACGGGGGAGGGAATGAGCAGTTCTTC.

This chain joins TRBV7-2 and TRBJ2-3; 10 positions match TRBD2. V lost 5 bases and J lost 0; bases outside the gene matches: 2. This CDR3 has 15 amino acids. Germline V gives CDR1 SGHTA, CDR2 FQGNSA. The CDR3 sequence: CASSPSGGSTDTQYF. The CDR3 coding sequence is TGTGCCAGCAGCCCTAGCGGGGGTAGCACAGATACGCAGTATTTT.

The rearrangement links TRBV7-2 to TRBJ2-1, with 8 bases aligning to TRBD2. The CDR3 has 13 residues. Germline loops: CDR1 SGHTA, CDR2 FQGNSA. V dropped 8 bases and J dropped 6; count of bases not matched to a gene: 6. The CDR3 region is CASQGTRGNEQFF. The CDR3 nucleotides are TGTGCCAGCCAAGGGACTAGGGGCAATGAGCAGTTCTTC. Drawing the rest from reference TRBV7-2 and TRBJ2-1, the complete variable domain is GAGVSQSPSNKVTEKGKDVELRCDPISGHTALYWYRQSLGQGLEFLIYFQGNSAPDKSGLPSDRFSAERTGGSVSTLTIQRTQQEDSAVYLCASQGTRGNEQFFGPGTRLTVL.

The rearrangement links TRBV7-9 to TRBJ2-3; 8 bases line up with TRBD2. J lost 2 bases, V lost 5 bases, and 9 bases had no gene match. This CDR3 comprises 16 residues. Germline CDR1 SEHNR, CDR2 FQNEAQ (reference sequence). The CDR3 spells CASSARGGAVTDTQYF. The CDR3 DNA reads TGTGCCAGCAGCGCCCGGGGGGGGGCTGTCACAGATACGCAGTATTTT. Full variable domain (remainder filled in from reference TRBV7-9 and TRBJ2-3): DTGVSQNPRHKITKRGQNVTFRCDPISEHNRLYWYRQTLGQGPEFLTYFQNEAQLEKSRLLSDRFSAERPKGSFSTLEIQRTEQGDSAMYLCASSARGGAVTDTQYFGPGTRLTVL.

This clone was observed a few times. The chain carries TRBV28 and TRBJ2-2; 10 bases are shared with TRBD2. The CDR3 covers 22 residues. From germline, CDR1 is MDHEN and CDR2 SYDVKM. The V segment lost 6 bases and the J segment 0 bases; nucleotides outside the gene matches: 22. The CDR3: CASRSLPAGTLGLAANTGELFF. CDR3 DNA: TGTGCCAGCAGGTCCCTACCAGCCGGGACACTTGGACTAGCGGCGAACACCGGGGAGCTGTTTTTT.

The V gene is TRBV7-8, the J gene TRBJ2-2; D is tentatively TRBD1 or TRBD2 (5 bases each). Germline V lookup: CDR1 SGHVS, CDR2 FQNEAQ. There are 19 residues in the CDR3. The V gene lost 1 base and the J gene lost 2 bases, with 20 bases spanning the gap. CDR3 protein: CASSLVEGFRTVNTGELFF. CDR3 in DNA: TGTGCCAGCAGCTTAGTAGAGGGGTTTCGGACGGTCAACACCGGGGAGCTGTTTTTT.

The chain combines TRBV19 with TRBJ2-3, with D perhaps matching TRBD2 (6 bases). Trimming stripped 6 bases from V and 6 bases from J, with 13 bases between. The CDR3 totals 13 residues. The germline V gene has CDR1 LNHDA and CDR2 SQIVND (reference sequence). The CDR3 bases are TGTGCCAGTAGCCAACTAGCCTTCGATACGCAGTATTTT. Encoded protein: CASSQLAFDTQYF.

The gene calls are TRBV11-2 and TRBJ2-5; the D is unclear. The germline CDR1 and CDR2 sequences are SGHAT and FQNNGV. The CDR3 covers 11 residues. V lost 5 bases and J lost 2, with 3 bases in between. The CDR3 loop reads CASSQQETQYF. The CDR3 region has the DNA TGTGCCAGCAGCCAACAAGAGACCCAGTACTTC.